Listed below are T cell receptor beta chains from one sample, sequenced in a study of neurological immune-mediated disorders. TCRdb re-called the 5' RACE reads with MiXCR, one entry per CDR3 protein. The sample shows 35,000 to 55,000 distinct CDR3 sequences, around 6% of them seen only once. The specimen was CD4+ T cells from blood. These receptors were collected from a woman aged 40 to 55 in good health. Each CDR3 is given with its conserved first and last residue. Fields, in order: CDR3 length, V gene, clone size, CDR3 protein. Clone size is not always given. Where it is, it says once, few, many or a class for expanded clones.

cdr3_length: 17
v_call: TRBV15
clone_size: many
cdr3_aa: CATSRDRDSGANEKLFF

cdr3_length: 13
v_call: TRBV6-6
clone_size: many
cdr3_aa: CASSYQKNTEAFF

cdr3_length: 14
v_call: TRBV5-1
clone_size: medium-sized
cdr3_aa: CASSLNIMNTEAFF

cdr3_length: 14
v_call: TRBV19
clone_size: few
cdr3_aa: CASSIQHSQETQYF

cdr3_length: 13
v_call: TRBV7-3
clone_size: many
cdr3_aa: CASSLGTTETQYF

cdr3_length: 15
v_call: TRBV29-1
clone_size: many
cdr3_aa: CSVVGSSGSTDTQYF

cdr3_length: 18
v_call: TRBV7-6
clone_size: many
cdr3_aa: CASSLVGRGRAGANVLTF

cdr3_length: 15
v_call: TRBV6-2/TRBV6-3
clone_size: many
cdr3_aa: CASSQTLAGGGTQYF

cdr3_length: 13
v_call: TRBV10-3
clone_size: many
cdr3_aa: CAIREDGGKEQYF

cdr3_length: 14
v_call: TRBV11-2
clone_size: few
cdr3_aa: CASSSTDASYEQYF

cdr3_length: 13
v_call: TRBV25-1
clone_size: many
cdr3_aa: CAKFGQGGDTQYF

cdr3_length: 11
v_call: TRBV12-3/TRBV12-4
clone_size: many
cdr3_aa: CASSFGPTQYF

cdr3_length: 19
v_call: TRBV5-5
clone_size: many
cdr3_aa: CASSYRDRGLAGVGDTQYF

cdr3_length: 16
v_call: TRBV7-8
clone_size: .
cdr3_aa: CASSTPSGISTDTQYF

cdr3_length: 15
v_call: TRBV4-2
clone_size: many
cdr3_aa: CASSDRRSVPNTIYF

cdr3_length: 16
v_call: TRBV20-1
clone_size: many
cdr3_aa: CSARESLWDRGYEQYF

cdr3_length: 14
v_call: TRBV5-5
clone_size: many
cdr3_aa: CASSFRGANTEAFF

cdr3_length: 15
v_call: TRBV4-2
clone_size: many
cdr3_aa: CASSQGKGDQETQYF

cdr3_length: 15
v_call: TRBV5-1
clone_size: many
cdr3_aa: CASSLTGTGRNEQFF

cdr3_length: 18
v_call: TRBV4-2
clone_size: many
cdr3_aa: CASSQVAGRAGQVYEQYF

cdr3_length: 17
v_call: TRBV7-2
clone_size: many
cdr3_aa: CASSLGPPSGSINEQFF

cdr3_length: 12
v_call: TRBV20-1
clone_size: many
cdr3_aa: CSAITAIYEQYF

cdr3_length: 14
v_call: TRBV20-1
clone_size: many
cdr3_aa: CSARDRASNYGYTF

cdr3_length: 16
v_call: TRBV28
clone_size: many
cdr3_aa: CASRLAGTSGNNEQFF

cdr3_length: 16
v_call: TRBV20-1
clone_size: many
cdr3_aa: CSARALEGSVSYEQYF

cdr3_length: 18
v_call: TRBV7-9
clone_size: many
cdr3_aa: CASNGAQPTILAKNIQYF

cdr3_length: 17
v_call: TRBV6-5
clone_size: many
cdr3_aa: CASSSPGLAGGQETQYF

cdr3_length: 14
v_call: TRBV18
clone_size: many
cdr3_aa: CASSPPPVPYEQYF

cdr3_length: 15
v_call: TRBV6-1
clone_size: many
cdr3_aa: CASSDGTVPWRGYTF

cdr3_length: 11
v_call: TRBV12-3/TRBV12-4
clone_size: many
cdr3_aa: CASKGRNEQFF

cdr3_length: 12
v_call: TRBV10-2
clone_size: .
cdr3_aa: CASAQGAREQYF

cdr3_length: 17
v_call: TRBV3-1
clone_size: many
cdr3_aa: CASSQGGLREAKNIQYF

cdr3_length: 15
v_call: TRBV10-1
clone_size: few
cdr3_aa: CASSESVGTTDTQYF

cdr3_length: 15
v_call: TRBV28
clone_size: many
cdr3_aa: CASSSEGAGTGELFF

cdr3_length: 14
v_call: TRBV20-1
clone_size: many
cdr3_aa: CSARDRRANTEAFF

cdr3_length: 13
v_call: TRBV2
clone_size: many
cdr3_aa: CASSEAGVGEQYF

cdr3_length: 12
v_call: TRBV29-1
clone_size: many
cdr3_aa: CSVEVVPNTQYF

cdr3_length: 17
v_call: TRBV20-1
clone_size: many
cdr3_aa: CSARDLRRQGDAGELFF

cdr3_length: 14
v_call: TRBV2
clone_size: many
cdr3_aa: CASRPGLYTGELFF

cdr3_length: 13
v_call: TRBV29-1
clone_size: .
cdr3_aa: CSGAWSRTGELFF

cdr3_length: 14
v_call: TRBV7-3
clone_size: many
cdr3_aa: CASSLGRGSYGYTF